The 20 T cell receptor beta chains given below trace back to one sample, sequenced in a study of T-cell memory formation after mild COVID-19. TCRdb processed the 5' RACE reads anew with MiXCR; each CDR3 protein has one entry. The sample has under 650,000 distinct CDR3 sequences; roughly 18% are singletons. The specimen was PBMCs or a T cell subset sorted from them (not recorded which). Every receptor here comes from an adult woman who had mild COVID-19 (a few samples of this study predate the infection). Cell type and time point are not known.

The CDR3 is CASSPKGAGYGYTF. CDR3 nucleotide sequence: TGTGCCAGCAGCCCAAAGGGGGCGGGATATGGCTACACCTTC. The chain uses TRBV9 and TRBJ1-2; 7 nucleotides match TRBD1. The CDR3 spans 14 residues. Germline-derived CDR1 and CDR2 are SGDLS and YYNGEE. V shed 4 bases and J 5 bases; nucleotides not matched to a gene: 8.

This clonotype appeared many times. The rearrangement joins TRBV12-3 or TRBV12-4 to TRBJ2-5; 10 bases map to TRBD2. V shed 0 bases, J shed 4 bases, and the junction held 5 bases outside the gene matches. This CDR3 comprises 16 residues. The CDR3 nucleotides are TGTGCCAGCAGTTTAGCGGGGCTAGCGGGAGCAGAGACCCAGTACTTC. As protein: CASSLAGLAGAETQYF.

The chain carries TRBV9 and TRBJ2-5; D not certain. Germline CDR1 is SGDLS and CDR2 is YYNGEE. Trimming removed 4 bases from V and 5 bases from J, with 15 bases in between. The CDR3 runs to 14 residues. CDR3 coding DNA: TGTGCCAGCAGCCCTGGGCAACTTTCGGAGACCCAGTACTTC. Translating it yields CASSPGQLSETQYF.

This clonotype was counted a few times. This chain links TRBV7-9 with TRBJ2-7; 8 bases are shared with TRBD2. CDR1 and CDR2 (germline): SEHNR, FQNEAQ (reference sequence). V was clipped by 4 bases and J by 4 bases; unmatched bases: 18. This CDR3 region has 18 residues. In nucleotides, the CDR3 is TGTGCCAGCAGCTACCCCCGAGGGCGAGCGGGAGTTCAGTACGAGCAGTACTTC. Translation: CASSYPRGRAGVQYEQYF.

The chain uses TRBV2 and TRBJ2-2; D is uncertain. The length of the CDR3 is 10 residues. Between the trimmed V and J ends, which lost 5 bases and 5 bases, there was a span of 0 bases. Per the germline V gene, CDR1 is SNHLY and CDR2 is FYNNEI. The CDR3 loop reads CASSTGELFF. The DNA of the CDR3 is TGTGCCAGCAGTACCGGGGAGCTGTTTTTT.

This clonotype was observed a few times. V is TRBV7-9 and J is TRBJ2-5; D call uncertain. Trimming left V 3 bases short and J 1 base short, with 9 bases between. Germline V gives CDR1 SEHNR, CDR2 FQNEAQ (reference sequence). The CDR3 extends over 14 amino acids. The CDR3 DNA is TGTGCCAGCAGCTTCTGGCAGGCCCAAGAGACCCAGTACTTC. This translates into CASSFWQAQETQYF.

There are a few counts of this clonotype. The rearrangement links TRBV15 to TRBJ2-3, with TRBD2 matching 8 bases. Trimming at V came to 0 bases and at J to 1 base, leaving 6 bases not matched to a gene. Germline V gives CDR1 LNHNV, CDR2 YYDKDF (reference sequence). The CDR3 contains 17 residues. The CDR3 loop is CATSRDNYGRGTDTQYF. CDR3 nucleotides: TGTGCCACCAGCAGAGATAATTACGGGAGGGGCACAGATACGCAGTATTTT. Looking up the rest from reference TRBV15 and TRBJ2-3 gives the full variable domain: DAMVIQNPRYQVTQFGKPVTLSCSQTLNHNVMYWYQQKSSQAPKLLFHYYDKDFNNEADTPDNFQSRRPNTSFCFLDIRSPGLGDTAMYLCATSRDNYGRGTDTQYFGPGTRLTVL.

This clonotype was counted between two and nine times. This sequence joins TRBV6-1 and TRBJ2-1, with D uncertain. V was clipped by 5 bases and J by 12 bases, with 5 bases between them. The germline gives CDR1 MNHNS, CDR2 SASEGT. The CDR3 covers 9 residues. The CDR3 bases are TGTGCCAGCAGTTCCCTGCAGTTCTTC. Translating it yields CASSSLQFF.

The rearrangement links TRBV7-9 to TRBJ2-3; 13 positions agree with TRBD2. The CDR3 has 16 amino acids. V dropped 6 bases and J dropped 5; count of bases not matched to a gene: 8. The V gene's germline CDR1 is SEHNR and CDR2 FQNEAQ (reference sequence). The chain's CDR3 is CASSSWTSGRGDTQYF. In DNA, the CDR3 is TGTGCCAGCAGTTCTTGGACTAGCGGGAGAGGAGATACGCAGTATTTT.

This sequence joins TRBV3-1 and TRBJ2-3; 8 bases fit TRBD2. The CDR3 spans 17 residues. V lost 4 bases to trimming and J lost 3 bases; unmatched junction nucleotides: 12. The V gene's germline CDR1 is LGHDT and CDR2 YNNKEL (reference sequence). The CDR3: CASSPRREQRGTDTQYF. The CDR3 DNA reads as TGTGCCAGCAGCCCCCGACGGGAACAGCGGGGGACAGATACGCAGTATTTT.

This clonotype has a handful of counts. The rearrangement links TRBV5-1 to TRBJ1-4; D unresolved. The germline CDR1 and CDR2 sequences are SGHRS and YFSETQ. The CDR3 has 15 amino acids. V was shortened by 5 bases and J by 0 bases, with 11 bases between the two germline ends. CDR3 nucleotides: TGCGCCAGCAGGATAAACAGTGCAACTAATGAAAAACTGTTTTTT. It specifies CASRINSATNEKLFF.

In this sample, this clonotype turned up many times. V is TRBV5-1 and J is TRBJ2-7, with D perhaps matching TRBD1 (6 bases). CDR1 is SGHRS and CDR2 is YFSETQ in the germline V gene. Trimming shortened V by 5 bases and J by 0 bases, and 12 bases separated the two germline ends. The CDR3 is 14 amino acids. The CDR3 sequence is CASSGTTDSYEQYF. The CDR3 DNA follows: TGCGCCAGCAGTGGGACAACGGACTCCTACGAGCAGTACTTC.

The J gene is TRBJ2-3, the V gene TRBV7-2, with 7 bases matching TRBD2. J gave up 2 bases and V 5 bases, and 16 bases lay outside the gene matches. Germline CDR1 and CDR2: SGHTA and FQGNSA. The CDR3 is 18 amino acids. The CDR3 protein is CASSLRGRASGFTDTQYF. CDR3 DNA sequence: TGTGCCAGCAGCCTAAGAGGGCGGGCTAGCGGATTCACAGATACGCAGTATTTT.

J is TRBJ2-1 and V is TRBV6-5; 11 bases line up with TRBD2. Germline trimming cut 10 bases from V and 0 bases from J; bases unmatched to any gene: 11. The germline V gene encodes CDR1 MNHEY and CDR2 SVGAGI. CDR3 length: 17 residues. The CDR3 reads CATTGTSGLSSYNEQFF. The CDR3 DNA sequence: TGTGCCACAACCGGGACTAGCGGTTTAAGCTCCTACAATGAGCAGTTCTTC.

This clonotype was found a few times. This rearrangement joins TRBV4-1 to TRBJ2-7; 8 bases match TRBD1. Unmatched junction bases numbered 6, after V lost 6 bases and J lost 2 bases. CDR1 and CDR2 from the germline V gene are MGHRA and YSYEKL. The CDR3 is 14 residues long. The CDR3 DNA reads TGCGCCAGCAGGCTTGGGACAGGTCCCTACGAGCAGTACTTC. Translated, it gives CASRLGTGPYEQYF.

This clonotype was seen only a few times. CDR3 amino acids: CSARSSTGYEQFF. The DNA for the CDR3 is TGCAGTGCTAGGTCTTCCACCGGCTACGAGCAGTTCTTC. V gene TRBV20-1 combines with J gene TRBJ2-1; no definite D call. Germline V gene sequence: CDR1 DFQATT, CDR2 SNEGSKA (reference sequence). The V and J ends lost 3 bases and 10 bases respectively, with 16 bases between them. The CDR3 is 13 residues long.

The rearrangement joins TRBV4-1 to TRBJ2-1; 8 nucleotides agree with TRBD2. In germline, CDR1 is MGHRA, CDR2 YSYEKL. This CDR3 is built from 16 residues. J lost 7 bases, V lost 3 bases, and 11 bases had no gene match. The DNA for the CDR3 is TGCGCCAGCAGCCAGCTGGGAGCTAGCGGGTGGAATGAGCAGTTCTTC. Translated, it gives CASSQLGASGWNEQFF.

The chain links TRBV19 to TRBJ2-1; no firm D call. CDR1 is LNHDA and CDR2 is SQIVND in the germline V gene (reference sequence). CDR3 length: 13 residues. Trimming took 8 bases from V and 0 from J, leaving 8 bases between them. The CDR3, as DNA: TGTGCCAGTGGACCGAGCTCCTACAATGAGCAGTTCTTC. This encodes CASGPSSYNEQFF.

The chain is built from TRBV18 and TRBJ2-7; TRBD1 agrees at 9 bases. Germline CDR1 is KGHSH and CDR2 is LQKENI. This CDR3 has 16 amino acids. After removal of 2 bases from V and 0 bases from J, the junction contained 5 bases not matched to a gene. The CDR3 region has the DNA TGTGCCAGCTCACCAGGGACAGGGCGCACCTCCTACGAGCAGTACTTC. The encoded protein is CASSPGTGRTSYEQYF.

The CDR3 coding sequence is TGTGCCACCAGCAGGGACAGGGCCACGGGCACAGATACGCAGTATTTT. Its translation is CATSRDRATGTDTQYF. The chain recombines TRBV15 with TRBJ2-3, with 8 positions matching TRBD1. Germline CDR1 reads LNHNV; CDR2 reads YYDKDF (reference sequence). CDR3 length: 16 amino acids. The J segment lost 1 base and the V segment lost 3 bases, leaving 6 bases of the junction unmatched.